Listed below are T cell receptor beta chains from one sample, sequenced in a study of blood T cell repertoires in COVID-19. Profiling relied on immunoSEQ multiplex PCR, and the TCRdb table lists in-frame clones only, not all of them. Of approximately 120,000 clones in the sample, roughly 91% were seen once. The specimen sequenced was peripheral blood. These receptors all stem from a human donor with acute or convalescent COVID-19. The donor label of this sample is uncertain. Both conserved end residues are part of each CDR3. Fields, in order: V gene, clone size, J gene, D gene, CDR3 protein, CDR3 DNA. D genes are given only for firm matches. Part of the rows lack a size; the others show once, few, many or a class for expanded clones.

v_call: TRBV5-1; clone_size: -; j_call: TRBJ1-5; d_call: TRBD1; cdr3_aa: CASSLAPMTGGGQPQHF; cdr3_nt: TGCGCCAGCAGCTTGGCTCCCATGACAGGGGGTGGTCAGCCCCAGCATTTT
v_call: TRBV7-2; clone_size: -; j_call: TRBJ2-1; d_call: -; cdr3_aa: CASSTGGANYNEQFF; cdr3_nt: TGTGCCAGCAGTACGGGGGGCGCGAATTACAATGAGCAGTTCTTC
v_call: TRBV6-2/TRBV6-3; clone_size: -; j_call: TRBJ2-1; d_call: TRBD2; cdr3_aa: CASSYPGMRWLAGDNEQFF; cdr3_nt: TGTGCCAGCAGTTACCCGGGGATGAGGTGGCTAGCGGGGGACAATGAGCAGTTCTTC
v_call: TRBV10-1; clone_size: -; j_call: TRBJ2-7; d_call: TRBD2; cdr3_aa: CASSEAQNNSGESSYEQYF; cdr3_nt: TGCGCCAGCAGTGAGGCCCAGAATAATAGCGGGGAAAGCTCCTACGAGCAGTACTTC
v_call: TRBV29-1; clone_size: -; j_call: TRBJ2-1; d_call: -; cdr3_aa: CSAVRDEFNEQFF; cdr3_nt: TGCAGCGCTGTCCGGGATGAATTTAATGAGCAGTTCTTC
v_call: TRBV3-1/TRBV3-2; clone_size: -; j_call: TRBJ2-3; d_call: TRBD2; cdr3_aa: CASTRGELTDTQYF; cdr3_nt: TGTGCCAGCACCCGGGGGGAACTCACAGATACGCAGTATTTT
v_call: TRBV7-6; clone_size: few; j_call: TRBJ1-6; d_call: TRBD1; cdr3_aa: CASSLAPTGQGDSPLHF; cdr3_nt: TGTGCCAGCAGCTTAGCTCCGACGGGACAGGGTGATTCACCCCTCCACTTT
v_call: TRBV27; clone_size: -; j_call: TRBJ1-6; d_call: -; cdr3_aa: CASSLGWGESMNSPLHF; cdr3_nt: TGTGCCAGCAGTTTGGGTTGGGGGGAGTCAATGAATTCACCCCTCCACTTT
v_call: TRBV28; clone_size: -; j_call: TRBJ1-2; d_call: TRBD1; cdr3_aa: CASSLYRGLDYGYTF; cdr3_nt: TGTGCCAGCAGTTTATACAGGGGATTGGACTATGGCTACACCTTC
v_call: TRBV12-5; clone_size: -; j_call: TRBJ2-7; d_call: -; cdr3_aa: CASGQELDEQYF; cdr3_nt: TGTGCTAGTGGACAGGAGCTCGACGAGCAGTACTTC
v_call: TRBV6-2/TRBV6-3; clone_size: -; j_call: TRBJ1-1; d_call: -; cdr3_aa: CASSPGDPGTEAFF; cdr3_nt: TGTGCCAGCAGTCCAGGGGATCCGGGCACTGAAGCTTTCTTT
v_call: TRBV7-9; clone_size: -; j_call: TRBJ1-4; d_call: -; cdr3_aa: CASSTIGAELFF; cdr3_nt: TGTGCCAGCAGCACTATAGGTGCGGAACTGTTTTTT
v_call: TRBV7-9; clone_size: few; j_call: TRBJ1-3; d_call: -; cdr3_aa: CASRPTGFSGNTIYF; cdr3_nt: TGTGCCAGCCGCCCTACAGGGTTCTCTGGAAACACCATATATTTT
v_call: TRBV7-9; clone_size: -; j_call: TRBJ2-1; d_call: TRBD2; cdr3_aa: CASSLSSGTLGPNEQFF; cdr3_nt: TGTGCCAGCAGCTTATCTAGCGGGACCCTAGGGCCCAATGAGCAGTTCTTC
v_call: TRBV3-1/TRBV3-2; clone_size: -; j_call: TRBJ1-5; d_call: -; cdr3_aa: CASSPEAVDSNQPQHF; cdr3_nt: TGTGCCAGCAGCCCAGAGGCGGTGGATAGCAATCAGCCCCAGCATTTT
v_call: TRBV12-5; clone_size: -; j_call: TRBJ1-5; d_call: -; cdr3_aa: CASAIGDLPQHF; cdr3_nt: TGTGCTAGTGCCATAGGGGATCTACCCCAGCATTTT
v_call: TRBV9; clone_size: -; j_call: TRBJ2-3; d_call: TRBD2; cdr3_aa: CASSVTSGFTDTQYF; cdr3_nt: TGTGCCAGCAGCGTAACTAGCGGGTTCACAGATACGCAGTATTTT
v_call: TRBV7-2; clone_size: once; j_call: TRBJ2-5; d_call: TRBD1; cdr3_aa: CASSSDRVGTQYF; cdr3_nt: TGTGCCAGCAGCTCGGACAGGGTTGGGACCCAGTACTTC
v_call: TRBV3-1/TRBV3-2; clone_size: -; j_call: TRBJ2-1; d_call: TRBD2; cdr3_aa: CASSRGLAGPSSYNEQFF; cdr3_nt: TGTGCCAGCAGCCGAGGACTAGCGGGACCGAGCTCCTACAATGAGCAGTTCTTC
v_call: TRBV11-2; clone_size: -; j_call: TRBJ2-1; d_call: TRBD2; cdr3_aa: CASRQRLAGIFNEQFF; cdr3_nt: TGTGCCAGCAGACAAAGACTAGCGGGGATTTTCAATGAGCAGTTCTTC
v_call: TRBV2; clone_size: once; j_call: TRBJ2-5; d_call: TRBD1; cdr3_aa: CASNGGAGQGETQYF; cdr3_nt: TGTGCCAGCAATGGGGGGGCGGGACAGGGGGAGACCCAGTACTTC
v_call: TRBV10-2; clone_size: -; j_call: TRBJ1-4; d_call: -; cdr3_aa: CASTGQGEKLFF; cdr3_nt: TGCGCCAGCACAGGGCAGGGTGAAAAACTGTTTTTT
v_call: TRBV9; clone_size: -; j_call: TRBJ2-3; d_call: -; cdr3_aa: CASSVVPSIDTQYF; cdr3_nt: TGTGCCAGCAGCGTAGTGCCTAGCATCGATACGCAGTATTTT
v_call: TRBV5-4; clone_size: -; j_call: TRBJ2-4; d_call: TRBD2; cdr3_aa: CASSSAGGAKNIQYF; cdr3_nt: TGTGCCAGCAGCTCAGCGGGGGGAGCCAAAAACATTCAGTACTTC
v_call: TRBV29-1; clone_size: -; j_call: TRBJ1-3; d_call: -; cdr3_aa: CSVRDSGNTIYF; cdr3_nt: TGCAGCGTGCGAGACTCTGGAAACACCATATATTTT
v_call: TRBV11-2; clone_size: few; j_call: TRBJ2-5; d_call: -; cdr3_aa: CASSLRSSVAEETQYF; cdr3_nt: TGTGCCAGCAGCCTTAGATCTAGCGTGGCGGAAGAGACCCAGTACTTC
v_call: TRBV2; clone_size: -; j_call: TRBJ1-1; d_call: -; cdr3_aa: CASMIEGGVSLNTEAFF; cdr3_nt: TGTGCCAGCATGATTGAGGGAGGGGTCTCACTGAACACTGAAGCTTTCTTT
v_call: TRBV12-5; clone_size: -; j_call: TRBJ2-1; d_call: TRBD2; cdr3_aa: CASGLVRTLAGLYNEQFF; cdr3_nt: TGTGCTAGTGGTTTGGTACGGACACTAGCGGGGCTCTACAATGAGCAGTTCTTC
v_call: TRBV29-1; clone_size: -; j_call: TRBJ2-1; d_call: -; cdr3_aa: CSALGGIGGNEQFF; cdr3_nt: TGCAGCGCCCTCGGTGGGATAGGAGGCAATGAGCAGTTCTTC